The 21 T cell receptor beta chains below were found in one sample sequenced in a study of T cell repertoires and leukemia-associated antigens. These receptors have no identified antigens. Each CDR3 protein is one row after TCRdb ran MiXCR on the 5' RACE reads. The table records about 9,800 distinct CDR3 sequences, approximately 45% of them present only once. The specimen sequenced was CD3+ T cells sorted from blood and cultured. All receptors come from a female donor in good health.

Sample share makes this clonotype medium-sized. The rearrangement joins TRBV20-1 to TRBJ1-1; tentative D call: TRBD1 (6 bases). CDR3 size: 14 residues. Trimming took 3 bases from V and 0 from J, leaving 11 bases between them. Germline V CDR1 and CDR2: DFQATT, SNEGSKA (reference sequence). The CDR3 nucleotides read TGCAGTGCTAGTAGGGGGGCAGTGAACACTGAAGCTTTCTTT. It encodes CSASRGAVNTEAFF.

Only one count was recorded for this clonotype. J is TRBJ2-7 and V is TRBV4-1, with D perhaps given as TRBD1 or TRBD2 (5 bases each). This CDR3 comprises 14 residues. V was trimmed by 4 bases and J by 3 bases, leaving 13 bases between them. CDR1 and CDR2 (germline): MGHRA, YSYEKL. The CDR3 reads CASSPQGTDYEQYF. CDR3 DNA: TGCGCCAGCAGCCCCCAAGGGACGGACTACGAGCAGTACTTC.

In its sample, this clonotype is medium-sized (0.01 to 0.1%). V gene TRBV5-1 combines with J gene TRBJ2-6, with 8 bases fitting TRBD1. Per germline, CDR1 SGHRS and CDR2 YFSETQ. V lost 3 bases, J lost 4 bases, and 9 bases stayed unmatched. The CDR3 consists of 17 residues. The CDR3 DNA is TGCGCCAGCAGCTCCCAGGGGGCGCTGGTCGGGGCCAACGTCCTGACTTTC. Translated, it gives CASSSQGALVGANVLTF.

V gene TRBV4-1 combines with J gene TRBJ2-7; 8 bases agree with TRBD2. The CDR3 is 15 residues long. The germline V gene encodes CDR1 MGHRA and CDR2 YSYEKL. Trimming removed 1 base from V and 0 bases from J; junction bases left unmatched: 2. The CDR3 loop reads CASSQGGRLSYEQYF. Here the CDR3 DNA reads TGCGCCAGCAGCCAAGGCGGGAGGCTCTCCTACGAGCAGTACTTC.

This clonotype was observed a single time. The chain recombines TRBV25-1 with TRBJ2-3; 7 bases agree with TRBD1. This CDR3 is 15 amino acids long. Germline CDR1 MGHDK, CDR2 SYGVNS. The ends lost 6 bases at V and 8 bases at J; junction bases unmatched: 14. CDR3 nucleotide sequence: TGTGCCAGCAGCGACGGTCGACAGGGAATGGGTACGCAGTATTTT. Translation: CASSDGRQGMGTQYF. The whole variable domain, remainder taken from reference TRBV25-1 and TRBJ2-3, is EADIYQTPRYLVIGTGKKITLECSQTMGHDKMYWYQQDPGMELHLIHYSYGVNSTEKGDLSSESTVSRIRTEHFPLTLESARPSHTSQYLCASSDGRQGMGTQYFGPGTRLTVL.

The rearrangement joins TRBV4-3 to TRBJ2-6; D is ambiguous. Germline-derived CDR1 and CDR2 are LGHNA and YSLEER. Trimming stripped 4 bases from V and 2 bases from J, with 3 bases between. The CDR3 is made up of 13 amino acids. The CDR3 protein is CASSPTGANVLTF. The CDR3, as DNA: TGCGCCAGCAGCCCTACTGGGGCCAACGTCCTGACTTTC.

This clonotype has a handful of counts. The CDR3 loop reads CASSRYLTDTQYF. Written as DNA, the CDR3 is TGTGCCAGCAGTCGGTACCTAACAGATACGCAGTATTTT. The V and J genes are TRBV12-3 or TRBV12-4 and TRBJ2-3; D uncertain. Trimming pared 5 bases from V and 3 bases from J, leaving 9 bases between. This CDR3 has 13 residues.

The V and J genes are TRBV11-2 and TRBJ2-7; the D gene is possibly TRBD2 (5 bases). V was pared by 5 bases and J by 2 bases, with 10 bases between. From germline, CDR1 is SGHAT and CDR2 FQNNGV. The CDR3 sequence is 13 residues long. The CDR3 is CASSPGVAYEQYF. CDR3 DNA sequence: TGTGCCAGCAGCCCCGGGGTGGCCTACGAGCAGTACTTC.

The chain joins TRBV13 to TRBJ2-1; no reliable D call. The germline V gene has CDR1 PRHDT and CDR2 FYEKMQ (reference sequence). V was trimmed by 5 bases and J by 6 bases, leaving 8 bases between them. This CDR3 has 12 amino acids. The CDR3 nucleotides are TGTGCCAGCAGCGCTCCCTCCAATGAGCAGTTCTTC. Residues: CASSAPSNEQFF.

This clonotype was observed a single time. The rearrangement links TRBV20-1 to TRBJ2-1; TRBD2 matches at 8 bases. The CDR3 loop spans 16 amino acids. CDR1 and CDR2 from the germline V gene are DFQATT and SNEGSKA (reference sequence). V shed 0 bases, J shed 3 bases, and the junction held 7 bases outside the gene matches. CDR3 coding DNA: TGCAGTGCTAGAGATATTGTCCTAGCGGGCTACAATGAGCAGTTCTTC. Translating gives CSARDIVLAGYNEQFF.

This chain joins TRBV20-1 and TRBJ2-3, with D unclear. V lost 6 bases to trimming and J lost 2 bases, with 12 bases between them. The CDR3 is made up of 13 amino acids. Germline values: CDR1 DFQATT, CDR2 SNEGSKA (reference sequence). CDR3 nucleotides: TGCAGTGCCCGACCGGACCTCACAGATACGCAGTATTTT. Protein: CSARPDLTDTQYF.

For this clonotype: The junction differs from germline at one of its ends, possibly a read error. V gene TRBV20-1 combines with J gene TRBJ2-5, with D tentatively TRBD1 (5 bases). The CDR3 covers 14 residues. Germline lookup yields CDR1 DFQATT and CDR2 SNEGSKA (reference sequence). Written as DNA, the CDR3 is TGCAGTGTTAGAGATCAGGGCCTCCAAGAGACCCAGTACTTC. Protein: CSVRDQGLQETQYF.

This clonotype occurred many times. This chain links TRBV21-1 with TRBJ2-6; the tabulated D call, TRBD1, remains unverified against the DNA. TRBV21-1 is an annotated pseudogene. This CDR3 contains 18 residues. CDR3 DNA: TGTGCCAGCAGCAAAGACCAGGGATTGTTCTCTGGGGCCAACGTCCTGACTTTC. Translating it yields CASSKDQGLFSGANVLTF.

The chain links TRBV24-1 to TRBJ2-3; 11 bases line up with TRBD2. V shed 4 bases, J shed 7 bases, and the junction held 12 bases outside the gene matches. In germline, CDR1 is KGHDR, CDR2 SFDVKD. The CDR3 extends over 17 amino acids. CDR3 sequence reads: CATSDMGLADPINTQYF. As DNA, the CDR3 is TGTGCCACCAGTGACATGGGACTAGCGGACCCCATAAATACGCAGTATTTT.

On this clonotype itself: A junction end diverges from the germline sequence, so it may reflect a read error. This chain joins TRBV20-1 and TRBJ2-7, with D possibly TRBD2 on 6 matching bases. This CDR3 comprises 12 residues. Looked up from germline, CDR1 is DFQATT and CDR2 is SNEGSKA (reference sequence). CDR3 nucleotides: TGCAGCGCTAGTCCAGGAGGGTGCGAGCAGTACTTC. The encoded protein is CSASPGGCEQYF.

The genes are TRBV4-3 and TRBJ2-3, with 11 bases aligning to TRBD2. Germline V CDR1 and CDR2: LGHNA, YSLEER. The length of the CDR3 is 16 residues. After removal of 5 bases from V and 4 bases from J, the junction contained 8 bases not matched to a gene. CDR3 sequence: CASSSNLAGGPDTQYF. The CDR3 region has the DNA TGCGCCAGCAGCTCTAATCTAGCGGGAGGCCCAGATACGCAGTATTTT.

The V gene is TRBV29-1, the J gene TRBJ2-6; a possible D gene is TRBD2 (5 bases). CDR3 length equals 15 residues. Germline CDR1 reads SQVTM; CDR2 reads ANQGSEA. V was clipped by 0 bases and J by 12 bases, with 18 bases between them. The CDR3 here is CSVEEWGATRSVLTF. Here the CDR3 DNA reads TGCAGCGTTGAAGAATGGGGTGCTACTAGGTCCGTCCTGACTTTC.

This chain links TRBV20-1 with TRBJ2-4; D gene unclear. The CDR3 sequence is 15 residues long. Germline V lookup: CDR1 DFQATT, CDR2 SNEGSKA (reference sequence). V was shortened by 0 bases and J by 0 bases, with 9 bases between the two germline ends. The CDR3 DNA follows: TGCAGTGCTAGAGATTCGAGTCTAGCCAAAAACATTCAGTACTTC. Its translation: CSARDSSLAKNIQYF.

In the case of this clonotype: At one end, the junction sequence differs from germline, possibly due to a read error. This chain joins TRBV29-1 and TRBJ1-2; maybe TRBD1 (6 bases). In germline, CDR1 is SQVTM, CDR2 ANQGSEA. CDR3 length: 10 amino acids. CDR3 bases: TGCAGCGGGACAGTCTATGGCTACACCTTT. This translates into CSGTVYGYTF.

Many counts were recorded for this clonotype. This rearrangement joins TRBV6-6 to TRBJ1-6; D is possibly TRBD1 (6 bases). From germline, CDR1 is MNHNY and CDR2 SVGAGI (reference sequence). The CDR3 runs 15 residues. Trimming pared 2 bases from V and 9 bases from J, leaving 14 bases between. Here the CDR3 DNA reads TGTGCCAGCAGTTACGGTCCAGGGGAGGGTTCACCCCTCCACTTT. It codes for CASSYGPGEGSPLHF.

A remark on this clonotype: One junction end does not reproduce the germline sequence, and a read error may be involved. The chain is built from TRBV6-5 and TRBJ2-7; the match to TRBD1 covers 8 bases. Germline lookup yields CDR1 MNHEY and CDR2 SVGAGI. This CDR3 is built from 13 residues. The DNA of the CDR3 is TGTGCCACCAGTAGGGGGACAGGATACGAGCAGTACTTC. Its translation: CATSRGTGYEQYF.